The 30 T cell receptor beta chains below were found in one sample sequenced in a study of CXCR3-negative and CXCR3-positive naive CD8 T cells. Researchers prepared the TRB cDNA libraries using 5' RACE with UMI labels. TCRdb reprocessed the 5' RACE reads; each CDR3 protein has one entry and no DNA is given. The ten top clones account for approximately 0.29%, within a sample of 100,000 to 150,000 distinct CDR3 sequences. Sequenced material: naive CXCR3- CD8+ T cells from blood. Specified subset: CD45RO-CCR7+CD27+CD95- naive CD8+ T cells lacking CXCR3 (TNR3-). These receptors were obtained from a human donor in good health. Some clones in this sample may be carry-over from other donors' samples.

This sequence joins TRBV15 and TRBJ2-3; as DNA is missing, the TRBD1 call by TCRdb cannot be tested. This CDR3 comprises 14 residues. Germline lookup yields CDR1 LNHNV and CDR2 YYDKDF (reference sequence). CDR3 sequence reads: CATSRQEPTDTQYF. Variable domain in full (rest from reference TRBV15 and TRBJ2-3): DAMVIQNPRYQVTQFGKPVTLSCSQTLNHNVMYWYQQKSSQAPKLLFHYYDKDFNNEADTPDNFQSRRPNTSFCFLDIRSPGLGDTAMYLCATSRQEPTDTQYFGPGTRLTVL.

The chain employs TRBV9 and TRBJ2-3; TCRdb indicates TRBD2, and absent DNA this call remains unverified. The CDR3 has 14 residues. From germline, CDR1 is SGDLS and CDR2 YYNGEE. The CDR3 loop is CASSEDSPEDTQYF. Full variable domain (outside the CDR3, taken from reference TRBV9 and TRBJ2-3): DSGVTQTPKHLITATGQRVTLRCSPRSGDLSVYWYQQSLDQGLQFLIQYYNGEERAKGNILERFSAQQFPDLHSELNLSSLELGDSALYFCASSEDSPEDTQYFGPGTRLTVL.

This chain links TRBV3-1 with TRBJ1-1. Germline loops: CDR1 LGHDT, CDR2 YNNKEL (reference sequence). This CDR3 comprises 14 residues. CDR3 sequence reads: CASSQDGPNTEAFF.

The genes are TRBV3-1 and TRBJ2-6; the TCRdb D gene call, TRBD1, has no DNA to confirm it. Germline V CDR1 and CDR2: LGHDT, YNNKEL (reference sequence). The CDR3 sequence is 18 residues long. The CDR3 loop is CASSQAVGGSSGANVLTF.

The rearrangement joins TRBV12-3 or TRBV12-4 to TRBJ2-5; without DNA, the TCRdb call of TRBD1 cannot be checked. CDR3 length: 16 amino acids. The CDR3 reads CASSSQGAGFQETQYF.

This chain links TRBV29-1 with TRBJ2-2. The CDR3 loop spans 12 amino acids. Germline assignment: CDR1 SQVTM and CDR2 ANQGSEA. The chain's CDR3 is CSVFLNTGELFF.

The chain employs TRBV6-4 and TRBJ2-1; TCRdb designates TRBD2, a call that cannot be tested without DNA. Per the germline V gene, CDR1 is MRHNA and CDR2 is SNTAGT. This CDR3 is built from 16 residues. The CDR3 is CASSGAGTPRFREQFF.

The chain uses TRBV19 and TRBJ2-5; no DNA is available, so the TRBD2 call from TCRdb remains unchecked. Germline V lookup: CDR1 LNHDA, CDR2 SQIVND (reference sequence). This CDR3 spans 14 amino acids. CDR3 residues: CASSGTAGSETQYF. The full variable domain, completed using reference TRBV19 and TRBJ2-5, is DGGITQSPKYLFRKEGQNVTLSCEQNLNHDAMYWYRQDPGQGLRLIYYSQIVNDFQKGDIAEGYSVSREKKESFPLTVTSAQKNPTAFYLCASSGTAGSETQYFGPGTRLLVL.

The chain uses TRBV6-2 or TRBV6-3 and TRBJ2-7; TCRdb's D call, TRBD2, is unchecked because there is no DNA. Germline V gives CDR1 MNHEY, CDR2 SVGEGT. The CDR3 has 12 amino acids. CDR3 sequence reads: CASRRLVHEQYF.

The chain couples TRBV5-5 to TRBJ2-2. This CDR3 has 13 amino acids. Germline loops: CDR1 SGHKS, CDR2 YYEKEE (reference sequence). The CDR3 sequence: CASSFGNTGELFF.

CDR3 residues: CASSRGSGVQAFF. The chain has TRBV7-9 and TRBJ1-1; TCRdb returns TRBD1, unconfirmable since there is no DNA. The CDR3 extends over 13 amino acids. Germline-derived CDR1 and CDR2 are SEHNR and FQNEAQ (reference sequence).

V and J are TRBV3-1 and TRBJ2-2; TCRdb picks TRBD2, but there is no DNA to check that call. This CDR3 spans 17 amino acids. The V gene's germline CDR1 is LGHDT and CDR2 YNNKEL (reference sequence). CDR3 sequence: CASSQERASGGTGELFF.

The rearrangement links TRBV11-2 to TRBJ2-7; the TCRdb D gene call, TRBD1, has no DNA to confirm it. Germline V lookup: CDR1 SGHAT, CDR2 FQNNGV. The CDR3 has 16 residues. This CDR3 reads CASSLDVGTGSYEQYF. The full variable domain, rest sourced from reference TRBV11-2 and TRBJ2-7, is EAGVAQSPRYKIIEKRQSVAFWCNPISGHATLYWYQQILGQGPKLLIQFQNNGVVDDSQLPKDRFSAERLKGVDSTLKIQPAKLEDSAVYLCASSLDVGTGSYEQYFGPGTRLTVT.

The chain combines TRBV19 with TRBJ2-5; TCRdb calls TRBD1, which cannot be checked without DNA. Per germline, CDR1 LNHDA and CDR2 SQIVND (reference sequence). This CDR3 has 16 amino acids. The CDR3 here is CTSSMFRDTQVETQYF.

The rearrangement uses TRBV28 and TRBJ2-3; TCRdb's assignment of TRBD1 cannot be checked, as there is no DNA. This CDR3 contains 15 residues. Germline lookup yields CDR1 MDHEN and CDR2 SYDVKM. Here the CDR3 reads CASSLWDSNTDTQYF.

CDR3 amino acids: CASSPAGPYNEQFF. This chain joins TRBV12-3 or TRBV12-4 and TRBJ2-1; TCRdb selects TRBD1, and the lack of DNA leaves this call unchecked. This CDR3 has 14 residues.

V usage is TRBV29-1 and J usage is TRBJ2-7. CDR3 size: 14 residues. Germline V gene lookup returns CDR1 SQVTM and CDR2 ANQGSEA. The CDR3 loop is CSVESGQESYEQYF.

This sequence joins TRBV25-1 and TRBJ2-7; TCRdb reports TRBD1, a call that lacks DNA to check it against. The CDR3 has 16 residues. Germline V CDR1 and CDR2: MGHDK, SYGVNS. The CDR3 sequence is CASSEYKGGRVDEQYF.

The V call is TRBV7-3, the J call TRBJ1-3; lacking DNA, the TRBD1 call made by TCRdb goes unchecked. Germline-derived CDR1 and CDR2 are SGHTA and FQGTGA. The CDR3 sequence is 18 residues long. The CDR3 loop reads CATVLVPPTQHSGNTIYF.

The chain couples TRBV10-3 to TRBJ2-3; TCRdb names TRBD2, which stays unverified in the absence of DNA. This CDR3 is 17 amino acids long. Germline V lookup: CDR1 ENHRY, CDR2 SYGVKD. CDR3 in amino acids: CAISEVVSGANTDTQYF.

This chain uses TRBV4-1 with TRBJ2-7; TCRdb selects TRBD1, and the lack of DNA leaves this call unchecked. Germline-derived CDR1 and CDR2 are MGHRA and YSYEKL. CDR3 length: 12 residues. CDR3: CASSQTGSEQYF.

This chain connects TRBV5-4 to TRBJ2-4; TCRdb's D gene call, TRBD2, goes unchecked for lack of DNA. CDR3 length: 17 amino acids. Looked up from germline, CDR1 is SGHNT and CDR2 is YYREEE (reference sequence). This chain's CDR3 is CASSTHGLAGGPNIQYF.

V gene TRBV5-1 combines with J gene TRBJ2-2; TCRdb proposes TRBD1, but this gene call is untestable without DNA. The length of the CDR3 is 15 residues. The germline V gene has CDR1 SGHRS and CDR2 YFSETQ. The CDR3 loop reads CASSYTRDRPGELFF.

The V gene is TRBV29-1, the J gene TRBJ2-3; TCRdb outputs TRBD2, but without DNA this stays unchecked. Germline-derived CDR1 and CDR2 are SQVTM and ANQGSEA. The CDR3 sequence is 15 residues long. The CDR3: CSVNGTSESTDTQYF.

This sequence joins TRBV12-3 or TRBV12-4 and TRBJ2-3. The CDR3 runs to 14 residues. The CDR3 reads CASSLGEGTDTQYF.

V and J are TRBV20-1 and TRBJ1-1; no DNA is available, so the TRBD1 call from TCRdb remains unchecked. CDR3 length: 14 amino acids. Germline V gene lookup returns CDR1 DFQATT and CDR2 SNEGSKA (reference sequence). CDR3: CSARAPRDSHEAFF.

The rearrangement links TRBV2 to TRBJ2-1; TCRdb indicates TRBD2, and absent DNA this call remains unverified. The CDR3 runs 20 residues. Germline V gene sequence: CDR1 SNHLY, CDR2 FYNNEI. CDR3 protein: CAISGGSGADGPGSYNEQFF.

The chain combines TRBV7-9 with TRBJ1-6; the D gene TCRdb calls, TRBD1, cannot be checked with no DNA. The length of the CDR3 is 14 residues. Germline lookup yields CDR1 SEHNR and CDR2 FQNEAQ (reference sequence). CDR3 sequence: CASNPLTGVEPLHF.

This chain joins TRBV14 and TRBJ1-4. This CDR3 region has 14 residues. The germline V gene encodes CDR1 SGHDN and CDR2 FVKESK. The CDR3 region is CASSQVGVREKLFF.

V is TRBV12-3 or TRBV12-4 and J is TRBJ2-1. The CDR3 has 12 amino acids. The CDR3 spells CASSQAYNEQFF.